The 27 T cell receptor beta chains reported below all come from one sample, sequenced in a study of HIV-infected patients and healthy controls. Reverse transcription used around 500 ng RNA and constant-region primers for alpha and beta. Each of the alpha and beta chains got its own library through chain-specific third strand synthesis with indices. TCRdb used MiXCR to reprocess the 5' RACE reads, holding one entry per CDR3 protein. The sample holds approximately 12,000 distinct CDR3 sequences, less than 9.5% seen once. No cell fractionation was done, so the repertoire covers all unsorted peripheral blood T cells. This material consisted of blood, taken before antiretroviral therapy. These receptors all stem from an adult with HIV infection. The donor label of this sample is uncertain.

This clonotype was seen many times. J is TRBJ2-5 and V is TRBV5-4, with a tentative D call TRBD2 (5 bases). Germline V gene lookup returns CDR1 SGHNT and CDR2 YYREEE (reference sequence). CDR3 size: 14 residues. Trimming removed 2 bases from V and 0 bases from J, with 8 bases in between. The CDR3 loop reads CASSFSGNQETQYF. CDR3 DNA: TGTGCCAGCAGCTTTTCGGGAAACCAAGAGACCCAGTACTTC.

This clonotype appeared many times. The rearrangement joins TRBV11-2 to TRBJ2-3; 10 nucleotides align to TRBD1. Trimming at V came to 3 bases and at J to 1 base, leaving 1 base not matched to a gene. The CDR3 sequence is 15 residues long. In germline, CDR1 is SGHAT, CDR2 FQNNGV. The CDR3 DNA reads as TGTGCCAGCAGCTTCGGGACAGGGGGCACAGATACGCAGTATTTT. Its translation is CASSFGTGGTDTQYF.

The chain couples TRBV24-1 to TRBJ2-2, with TRBD1 identical over 8 bases. Germline values: CDR1 KGHDR, CDR2 SFDVKD. The ends lost 4 bases at V and 5 bases at J; junction bases unmatched: 5. CDR3 length equals 15 residues. The CDR3: CATSDARGPTGELFF. In DNA form, the CDR3 reads TGTGCCACCAGTGACGCCAGGGGGCCTACCGGGGAGCTGTTTTTT.

The rearrangement joins TRBV7-9 to TRBJ2-6; 9 bases map to TRBD1. Germline trimming cut 4 bases from V and 2 bases from J; bases unmatched to any gene: 6. CDR1 is SEHNR, CDR2 FQNEAQ, per germline (reference sequence). The CDR3 length is 17 residues. DNA for the CDR3: TGTGCCAGCAGCTCCCCCCGACAGGGGGCTGGGGCCAACGTCCTGACTTTC. It is translated as CASSSPRQGAGANVLTF.

There are many counts of this clonotype. J is TRBJ2-1 and V is TRBV5-6; either TRBD1 or TRBD2 may supply D (6 bases each). This CDR3 has 13 amino acids. Germline V CDR1 and CDR2: SGHDT, YYEEEE. The germline V and J ends were trimmed by 7 bases and 4 bases, with 12 bases remaining between them. The CDR3 reads CASGGRVYNEQFF. CDR3 in DNA: TGTGCCAGCGGGGGGCGGGTTTACAATGAGCAGTTCTTC.

This clonotype has at least ten counts. The chain is built from TRBV13 and TRBJ1-2; D is unclear. The CDR3 runs to 13 residues. Trimming removed 2 bases at V and 7 bases at J, with 11 bases between. Germline V gives CDR1 PRHDT, CDR2 FYEKMQ (reference sequence). This CDR3 reads CASSLSFASGYTF. The CDR3 nucleotides are TGTGCCAGCAGCTTATCTTTTGCGAGTGGCTACACCTTC.

The CDR3 loop reads CASSLGHGYEQYF. The CDR3 nucleotides are TGTGCCAGCAGCTTAGGACACGGCTACGAGCAGTACTTC. The J gene is TRBJ2-7, the V gene TRBV7-6; D gene ambiguous. The CDR3 covers 13 residues. Per the germline V gene, CDR1 is SGHVS and CDR2 is FNYEAQ. Deletions cut 1 base from V and 3 bases from J, with 7 bases between.

This clonotype was counted many times. The chain uses TRBV11-3 and TRBJ2-6, with 10 bases aligning to TRBD2. The germline V gene encodes CDR1 SGHNT and CDR2 YENEEA. V lost 3 bases and J lost 1; bases outside the gene matches: 6. The CDR3 sequence is 18 residues long. CDR3 in DNA: TGTGCCAGCAGCTTTCCGGCTAGCGGGAGATCTGGGGCCAACGTCCTGACTTTC. It translates to CASSFPASGRSGANVLTF.

This clonotype appeared many times. This sequence joins TRBV24-1 and TRBJ2-6, with D unresolved. Germline CDR1 is KGHDR and CDR2 is SFDVKD. This CDR3 spans 16 amino acids. The V end lost 5 bases, the J end lost 0 bases, and 10 bases lay between the germline ends. The CDR3 sequence is CATSVGQNSGANVLTF. As DNA, the CDR3 is TGTGCCACCAGTGTAGGGCAGAACTCTGGGGCCAACGTCCTGACTTTC.

The chain employs TRBV22-1 and TRBJ2-4. TRBV22-1 is a pseudogene. The CDR3 has 14 residues. The CDR3 sequence is CPGSAQIKGNIQYF. In DNA form, the CDR3 reads TGTCCTGGGAGCGCACAGATCAAGGGAAACATTCAGTACTTC.

This clonotype was seen at least ten times. Sequence at one end of the junction differs from germline and may be a read error. V gene TRBV3-1 combines with J gene TRBJ2-7; D unclear. Germline V lookup: CDR1 LGHDT, CDR2 YNNKEL (reference sequence). This CDR3 is built from 12 residues. Written as DNA, the CDR3 is TGTGCCAGCAGCCAAGAAAGAGGCCAGCAAAGCTTC. Translation: CASSQERGQQSF.

This clonotype was seen many times. J is TRBJ2-1 and V is TRBV4-1; D may match TRBD1 or TRBD2 (5 bases each). V lost 0 bases, J lost 6 bases, and 9 bases lay in between. The CDR3 runs 14 residues. Germline lookup yields CDR1 MGHRA and CDR2 YSYEKL. The CDR3 bases are TGCGCCAGCAGCCAAGATAGGGGACCCAATGAGCAGTTCTTC. It codes for CASSQDRGPNEQFF.

This clonotype was counted ten times or more. The chain employs TRBV11-1 and TRBJ2-2; D ambiguous. V was clipped by 6 bases and J by 1 base, with 9 bases between them. The germline V gene has CDR1 SGHAT and CDR2 FQDESV (reference sequence). The CDR3 spans 14 residues. CDR3 DNA sequence: TGTGCCAGCAGGGGAATTCTGAACACCGGGGAGCTGTTTTTT. This gives the protein CASRGILNTGELFF. Drawing the rest from reference TRBV11-1 and TRBJ2-2, the complete variable domain is EAEVAQSPRYKITEKSQAVAFWCDPISGHATLYWYRQILGQGPELLVQFQDESVVDDSQLPKDRFSAERLKGVDSTLKIQPAELGDSAMYLCASRGILNTGELFFGEGSRLTVL.

Many counts were recorded for this clonotype. The chain combines TRBV12-5 with TRBJ2-3, with D uncertain. Per the germline V gene, CDR1 is LGHNT and CDR2 is FRNRAP. V gave up 1 base and J gave up 1 base, with 6 bases separating them. This CDR3 region has 14 residues. The CDR3 DNA reads TGTGCTAGTGGTTTGGAAGAGGGCACAGATACGCAGTATTTT. Its protein is CASGLEEGTDTQYF.

This clonotype was counted many times. The chain has TRBV7-9 and TRBJ2-3; 8 bases line up with TRBD1. Germline-derived CDR1 and CDR2 are SEHNR and FQNEAQ (reference sequence). V shed 5 bases and J 9 bases; nucleotides not matched to a gene: 10. This CDR3 region has 14 residues. The CDR3 reads CASSPGTGGWTQYF. CDR3 bases: TGTGCCAGCAGCCCCGGAACAGGGGGATGGACGCAGTATTTT.

This chain uses TRBV18 with TRBJ2-2; 11 positions match TRBD1. The ends lost 3 bases at V and 0 bases at J; junction bases unmatched: 3. CDR3 length: 17 residues. The V gene's germline CDR1 is KGHSH and CDR2 LQKENI. The CDR3 coding sequence is TGTGCCAGCTCACCGCGGACAGGGGGCGCGAACACCGGGGAGCTGTTTTTT. This translates into CASSPRTGGANTGELFF.

This clonotype was seen ten or more times. V usage is TRBV6-6 and J usage is TRBJ1-2; unclear D gene. Between the trimmed V and J ends, which lost 4 bases and 5 bases, there was a span of 11 bases. The germline V gene has CDR1 MNHNY and CDR2 SVGAGI (reference sequence). This CDR3 comprises 13 residues. The CDR3 sequence: CASSLGYRYGYTF. CDR3 nucleotide sequence: TGTGCCAGCAGTTTGGGTTATCGATATGGCTACACCTTC.

This clonotype occurred many times. The rearrangement links TRBV6-1 to TRBJ1-6, with D uncertain. Germline V CDR1 and CDR2: MNHNS, SASEGT. V was pared by 8 bases and J by 7 bases, with 12 bases between. The CDR3 is 13 residues long. This chain's CDR3 is CASRAYGNSPLHF. CDR3 coding DNA: TGTGCCAGCCGGGCTTACGGAAATTCACCCCTCCACTTT.

The sample holds many counts of this clonotype. This chain links TRBV7-3 with TRBJ1-1; 8 bases align to TRBD1. Germline V gene sequence: CDR1 SGHTA, CDR2 FQGTGA. The CDR3 runs 15 residues. The J segment lost 4 bases and the V segment lost 3 bases, leaving 7 bases of the junction unmatched. CDR3 sequence reads: CASSFSRDRPTEAFF. In DNA, the CDR3 is TGTGCCAGCAGCTTTAGCCGGGACAGGCCCACTGAAGCTTTCTTT. The full variable domain, rest sourced from reference TRBV7-3 and TRBJ1-1, is GAGVSQTPSNKVTEKGKYVELRCDPISGHTALYWYRQSLGQGPEFLIYFQGTGAADDSGLPNDRFFAVRPEGSVSTLKIQRTERGDSAVYLCASSFSRDRPTEAFFGQGTRLTVV.

This clonotype occurred a few times. CDR3 DNA: TGCGCCAGCAGTCAATCGAGTCAGGACTATGGCTACACCTTC. Its translation is CASSQSSQDYGYTF. J is TRBJ1-2 and V is TRBV23-1, with D unresolved. TRBV23-1 counts as an open reading frame of uncertain function. This CDR3 spans 14 amino acids. V was pared by 0 bases and J by 3 bases, with 8 bases between.

At least ten counts were recorded for this clonotype. The genes are TRBV3-1 and TRBJ2-1; TRBD2 aligns across 8 bases. After removal of 6 bases from V and 7 bases from J, the junction contained 2 bases not matched to a gene. CDR1 and CDR2 (germline): LGHDT, YNNKEL (reference sequence). The CDR3 consists of 12 residues. The CDR3: CASRRGANEQFF. CDR3 sequence (DNA): TGTGCCAGCAGGCGGGGGGCGAATGAGCAGTTCTTC.

This clonotype was picked up many times. This rearrangement joins TRBV6-5 to TRBJ1-1; a possible D gene is TRBD1 (6 bases). The germline CDR1 and CDR2 sequences are MNHEY and SVGAGI. This CDR3 is built from 14 residues. Trimming took off 6 bases at V and 5 bases at J, with 16 bases between the two ends. The CDR3 DNA sequence: TGTGCCAGCAGCCTGGACAGCCCGGGGACTGAAGCTTTCTTT. Translation: CASSLDSPGTEAFF.

V gene TRBV27 combines with J gene TRBJ2-5; D uncertain. CDR1 is MNHEY, CDR2 SMNVEV, per germline (reference sequence). The CDR3 is 14 amino acids. Deletions cut 8 bases from V and 1 base from J, with 14 bases between. The CDR3 protein is CASRQVGIQETQYF. The CDR3 coding sequence is TGTGCCAGCCGCCAAGTTGGGATCCAAGAGACCCAGTACTTC.

This chain links TRBV6-6 with TRBJ2-7; no clear D. The CDR3 covers 14 residues. CDR1 is MNHNY and CDR2 is SVGAGI in the germline V gene (reference sequence). The V and J ends lost 2 bases and 5 bases respectively, with 13 bases between them. This CDR3 reads CASSYRAGRDEQYF. CDR3 DNA: TGTGCCAGCAGTTACCGGGCAGGTAGGGACGAGCAGTACTTC.

This clonotype was detected many times. The chain links TRBV9 to TRBJ2-6, with 10 bases fitting TRBD1. With V trimmed by 4 bases and J by 0 bases, 7 bases remained unmatched. The germline V gene encodes CDR1 SGDLS and CDR2 YYNGEE. The CDR3 is made up of 18 amino acids. The CDR3 loop is CASSSPRTGGSGANVLTF. The CDR3 region has the DNA TGTGCCAGCAGCTCTCCCCGGACAGGGGGCTCTGGGGCCAACGTCCTGACTTTC.

This clonotype was seen at least ten times. The chain is built from TRBV24-1 and TRBJ2-6, with a weak D call TRBD1 (6 bases). Trimming took off 3 bases at V and 4 bases at J, with 12 bases between the two ends. CDR1 KGHDR and CDR2 SFDVKD come from the germline V gene. This CDR3 is built from 16 residues. This CDR3 reads CATSDGTGTGANVLTF. The CDR3 DNA is TGTGCCACCAGTGATGGTACAGGGACCGGGGCCAACGTCCTGACTTTC.

This clonotype has ten or more counts. The chain combines TRBV7-2 with TRBJ2-7; D possibly uses TRBD1 or TRBD2 (5 bases each). CDR3 length: 13 residues. V was pared by 8 bases and J by 0 bases, with 11 bases between. Germline V gives CDR1 SGHTA, CDR2 FQGNSA. The CDR3: CASRDLGSYEQYF. In nucleotides, the CDR3 is TGTGCCAGCCGGGACCTGGGCTCCTACGAGCAGTACTTC. The whole variable domain, filled in from reference TRBV7-2 and TRBJ2-7, reads GAGVSQSPSNKVTEKGKDVELRCDPISGHTALYWYRQSLGQGLEFLIYFQGNSAPDKSGLPSDRFSAERTGGSVSTLTIQRTQQEDSAVYLCASRDLGSYEQYFGPGTRLTVT.